This T cell receptor beta chain was sequenced for a study of blood T cell repertoires in COVID-19 (dated by TCRdb to the early 2020s). At the level of the whole study: Collaborator samples came from the United States, Italy and Spain and covered acute and convalescent phases of COVID-19. The repertoires were made available in a free public database intended to serve as a resource for research on the immune response to SARS-CoV-2. Nearly every sample came with metadata listing a de-identified subject ID, COVID-19 status, age in years and sex. Deeply sampled blood TCRbeta repertoires from subjects exposed to, actively infected with, or recovered from COVID-19 were included in the dataset. The samples were drawn from two sources: the first 160 participants of the ongoing ImmuneRACE study, and 950 to 1,500 subjects contributed by 6 global collaborators. The prospective study material was composed of cDNA or gDNA derived from T cells, B-cell-depleted T cells, or PBMCs. Where available, HLA class I and class II types were taken from metadata supplied by the sample provider and were not determined by assay-based typing. General findings and caveats noted by the study authors: How much clinical and demographic metadata was included differed by source and by participant, and the metadata was provided uncurated.

Comments on this clone: The antigen it binds to is not known. No much larger clonotype is one base removed from it; base qualities were not supplied.

Enrolling through a virtual design, the prospective study's participants ranged in age from roughly 18 to 90 years and lived across roughly 24 United States geographic areas. In the prospective study, participants were assigned to cohorts based on the clinical history participants reported in a screening survey and a study questionnaire. Recovered participants in ImmuneRACE Cohort 3 were defined as having two consecutive negative NP/OP PCR tests, clearance from a healthcare professional, or resolution of symptoms. Each participant in the prospective study had whole blood, serum and a nasopharyngeal or oropharyngeal swab collected by mobile phlebotomists. Prospective study participants could optionally give additional blood draws and questionnaires over an approximately 2-month period. Blood samples from the prospective study were shipped frozen or at room temperature prior to DNA extraction. TCRbeta CDR3 regions were amplified from genomic DNA using the immunoSEQ Assay, a bias-controlled multiplex PCR. On the authors' methods: Within the assay, amplification of reference gene primers was used to estimate how many nucleated cells each sample contained. To quantify the absolute abundance of each unique TCRbeta CDR3 rearrangement, sequence reads were collapsed and filtered. For each sample, productive Simpson clonality was calculated as the square root of Simpson's diversity index over productive rearrangements. In TCRdb, the immuneACCESS table is reduced to in-frame sequences with V and J assigned. These tables do not hold every clone; where another copy was compared, an unresolved V gene accounts for under half, and the others remain unexplained. Clone size and the V and J calls come from that table; the DNA yielded D and trimming. The sample table shows about 160,000 clones, and 80% are seen once. The ten largest clones capture around 3.2% of the sample.

Counted from cysteine to phenylalanine, this CDR3 has 13 amino acids. The kept DNA is CDR3 alone, 39 bases in frame from the first base. V is cut by 3 bases and J by 4 bases, and the space between the germline ends is 7 bases. Per the germline V gene, ENHRY is the CDR1 and SYGVKD is the CDR2. This receptor was obtained from a woman aged 55 to 70 who had recovered from COVID-19. The material sequenced was PBMCs or T cells enriched from blood (not recorded which). The chain uses TRBV10-3 and TRBJ1-5; there is no confident call for the D gene. The CDR3 here reads CAISDVANQPQHF. At the DNA level, the sequence is TGTGCCATCAGTGATGTGGCAAATCAGCCCCAGCATTTT.